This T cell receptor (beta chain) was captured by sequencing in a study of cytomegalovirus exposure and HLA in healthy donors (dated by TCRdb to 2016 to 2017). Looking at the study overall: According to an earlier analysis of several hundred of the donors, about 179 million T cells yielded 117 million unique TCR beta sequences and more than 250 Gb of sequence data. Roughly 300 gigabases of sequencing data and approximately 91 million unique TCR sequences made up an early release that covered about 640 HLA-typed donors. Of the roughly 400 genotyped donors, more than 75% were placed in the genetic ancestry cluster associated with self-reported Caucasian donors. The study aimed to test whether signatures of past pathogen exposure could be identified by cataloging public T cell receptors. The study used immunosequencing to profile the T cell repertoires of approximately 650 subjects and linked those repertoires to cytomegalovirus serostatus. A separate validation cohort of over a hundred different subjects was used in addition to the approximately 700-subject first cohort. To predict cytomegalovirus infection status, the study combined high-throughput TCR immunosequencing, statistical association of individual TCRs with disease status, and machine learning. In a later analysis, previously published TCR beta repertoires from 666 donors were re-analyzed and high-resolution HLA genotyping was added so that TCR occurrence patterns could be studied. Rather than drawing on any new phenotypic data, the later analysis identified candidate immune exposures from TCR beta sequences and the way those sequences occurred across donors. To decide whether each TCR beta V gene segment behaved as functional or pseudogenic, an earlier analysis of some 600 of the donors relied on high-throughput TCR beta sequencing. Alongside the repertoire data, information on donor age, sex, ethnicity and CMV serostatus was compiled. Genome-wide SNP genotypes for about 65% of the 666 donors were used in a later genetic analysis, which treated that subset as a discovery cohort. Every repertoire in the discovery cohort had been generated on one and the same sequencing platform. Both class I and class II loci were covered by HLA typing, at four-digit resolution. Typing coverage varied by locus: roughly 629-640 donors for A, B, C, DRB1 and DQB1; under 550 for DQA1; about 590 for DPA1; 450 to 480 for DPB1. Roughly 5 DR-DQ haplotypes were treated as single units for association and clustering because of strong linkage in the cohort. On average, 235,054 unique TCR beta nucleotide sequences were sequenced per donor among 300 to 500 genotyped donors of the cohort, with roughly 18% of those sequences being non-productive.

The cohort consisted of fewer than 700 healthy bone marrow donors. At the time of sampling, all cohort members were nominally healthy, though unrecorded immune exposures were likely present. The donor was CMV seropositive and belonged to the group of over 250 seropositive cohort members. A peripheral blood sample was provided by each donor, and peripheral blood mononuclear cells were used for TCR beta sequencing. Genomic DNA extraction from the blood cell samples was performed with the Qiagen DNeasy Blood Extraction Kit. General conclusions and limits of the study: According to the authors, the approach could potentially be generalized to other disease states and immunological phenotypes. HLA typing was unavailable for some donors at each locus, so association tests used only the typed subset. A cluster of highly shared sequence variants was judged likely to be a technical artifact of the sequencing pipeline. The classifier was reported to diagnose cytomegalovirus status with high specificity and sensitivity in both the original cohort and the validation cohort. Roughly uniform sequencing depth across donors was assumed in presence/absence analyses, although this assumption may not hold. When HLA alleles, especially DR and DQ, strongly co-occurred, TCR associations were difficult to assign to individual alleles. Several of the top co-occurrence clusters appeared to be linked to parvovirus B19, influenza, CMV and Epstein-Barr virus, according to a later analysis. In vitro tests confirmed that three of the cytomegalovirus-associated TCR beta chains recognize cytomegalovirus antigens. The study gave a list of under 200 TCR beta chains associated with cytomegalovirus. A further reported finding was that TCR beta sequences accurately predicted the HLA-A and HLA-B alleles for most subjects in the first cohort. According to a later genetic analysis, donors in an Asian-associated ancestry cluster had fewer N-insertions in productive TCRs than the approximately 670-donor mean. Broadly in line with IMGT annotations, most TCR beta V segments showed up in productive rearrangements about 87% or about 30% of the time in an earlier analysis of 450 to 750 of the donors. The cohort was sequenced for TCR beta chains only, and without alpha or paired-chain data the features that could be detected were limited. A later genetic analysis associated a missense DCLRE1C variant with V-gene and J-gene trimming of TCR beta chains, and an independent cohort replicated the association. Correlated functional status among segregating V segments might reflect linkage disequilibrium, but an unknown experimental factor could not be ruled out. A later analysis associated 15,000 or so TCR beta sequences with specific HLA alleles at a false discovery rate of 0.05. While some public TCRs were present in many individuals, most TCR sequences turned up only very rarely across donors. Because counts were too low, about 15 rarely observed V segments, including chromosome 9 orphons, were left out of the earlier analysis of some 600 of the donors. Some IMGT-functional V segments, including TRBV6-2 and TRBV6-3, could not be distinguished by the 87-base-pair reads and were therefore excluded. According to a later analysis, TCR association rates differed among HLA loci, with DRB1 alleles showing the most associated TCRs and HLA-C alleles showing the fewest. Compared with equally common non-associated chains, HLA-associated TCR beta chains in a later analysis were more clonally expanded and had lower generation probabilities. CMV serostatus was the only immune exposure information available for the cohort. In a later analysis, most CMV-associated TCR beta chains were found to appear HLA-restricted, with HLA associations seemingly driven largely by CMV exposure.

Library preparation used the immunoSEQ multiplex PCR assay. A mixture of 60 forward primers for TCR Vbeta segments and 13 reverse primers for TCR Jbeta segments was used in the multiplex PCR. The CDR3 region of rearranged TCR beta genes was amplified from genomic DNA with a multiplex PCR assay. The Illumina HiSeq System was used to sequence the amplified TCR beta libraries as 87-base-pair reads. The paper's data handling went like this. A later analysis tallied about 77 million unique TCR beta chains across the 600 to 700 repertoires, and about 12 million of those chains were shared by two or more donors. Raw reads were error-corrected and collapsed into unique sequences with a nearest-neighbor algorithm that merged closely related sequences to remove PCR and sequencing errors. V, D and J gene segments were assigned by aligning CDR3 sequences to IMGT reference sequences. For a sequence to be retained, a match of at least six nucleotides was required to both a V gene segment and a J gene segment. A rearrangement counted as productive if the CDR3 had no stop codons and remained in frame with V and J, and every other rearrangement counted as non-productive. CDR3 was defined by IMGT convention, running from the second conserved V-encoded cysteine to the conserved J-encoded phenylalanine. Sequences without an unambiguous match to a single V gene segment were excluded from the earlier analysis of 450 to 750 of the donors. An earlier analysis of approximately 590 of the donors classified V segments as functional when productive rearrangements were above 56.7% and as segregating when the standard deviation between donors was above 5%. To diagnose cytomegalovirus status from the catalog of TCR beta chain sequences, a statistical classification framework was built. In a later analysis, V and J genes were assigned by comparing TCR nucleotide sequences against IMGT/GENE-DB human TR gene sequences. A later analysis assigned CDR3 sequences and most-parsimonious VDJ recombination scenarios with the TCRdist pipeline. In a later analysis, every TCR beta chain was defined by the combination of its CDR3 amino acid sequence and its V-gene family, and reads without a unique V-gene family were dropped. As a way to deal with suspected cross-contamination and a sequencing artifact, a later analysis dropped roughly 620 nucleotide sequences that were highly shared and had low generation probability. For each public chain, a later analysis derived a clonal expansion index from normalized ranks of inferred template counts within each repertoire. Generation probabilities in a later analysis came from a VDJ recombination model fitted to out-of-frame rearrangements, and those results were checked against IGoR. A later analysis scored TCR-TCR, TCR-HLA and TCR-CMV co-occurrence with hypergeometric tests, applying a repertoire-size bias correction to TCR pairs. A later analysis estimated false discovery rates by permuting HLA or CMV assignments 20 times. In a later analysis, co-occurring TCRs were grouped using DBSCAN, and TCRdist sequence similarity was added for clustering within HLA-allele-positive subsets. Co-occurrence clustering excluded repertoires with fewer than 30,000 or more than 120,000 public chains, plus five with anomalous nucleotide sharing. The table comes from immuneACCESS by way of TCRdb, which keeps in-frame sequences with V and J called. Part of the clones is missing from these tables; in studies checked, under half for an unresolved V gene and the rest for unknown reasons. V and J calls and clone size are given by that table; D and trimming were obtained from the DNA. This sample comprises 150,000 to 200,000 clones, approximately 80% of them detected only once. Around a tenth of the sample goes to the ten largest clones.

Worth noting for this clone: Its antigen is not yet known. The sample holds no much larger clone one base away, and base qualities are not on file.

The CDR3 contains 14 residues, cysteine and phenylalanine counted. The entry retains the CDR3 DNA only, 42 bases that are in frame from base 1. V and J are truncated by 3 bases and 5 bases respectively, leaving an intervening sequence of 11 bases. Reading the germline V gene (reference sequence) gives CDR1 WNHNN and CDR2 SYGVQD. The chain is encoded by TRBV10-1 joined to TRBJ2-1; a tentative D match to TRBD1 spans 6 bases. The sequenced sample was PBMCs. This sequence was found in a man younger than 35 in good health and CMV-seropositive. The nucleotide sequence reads TGCGCCAGCAGTGACTGGGGGCTGGACAATGAGCAGTTCTTC. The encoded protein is CASSDWGLDNEQFF.